These T cell receptor beta chains were read from a single sample in a study of Graves' ophthalmopathy and Graves' hyperthyroidism. TCRdb fed the multiplex PCR reads into MiXCR, producing one record per CDR3 protein. The table records 680,000 or so distinct CDR3 sequences, over 20% of them present only once. The source material was peripheral blood. The receptors were sampled from a woman between 18 and 30 years old with stable Graves' hyperthyroidism. Some clones in this sample may be carry-over from other donors' samples. CDR3s include the opening cysteine and the closing phenylalanine or tryptophan. The D gene is left open where the match is weak. Size is stated for part of the rows, as once, few or many counts, or as a class when the clone is expanded.

d_call j_call clone_size v_call cdr3_length cdr3_nt cdr3_aa
. TRBJ2-7 . TRBV11-2 14 TGTGCCAGCAGCCTAGCGTTTGCCCGTTACGAGCAGTACTTC CASSLAFARYEQYF
. TRBJ2-5 few TRBV28 16 TGTGCCAGCAGTTTAGGAAAAGGGTGGTTCCAAGAGACCCAGTACTTC CASSLGKGWFQETQYF
. TRBJ1-6 many TRBV7-9 14 TGTGCCAGCAGCTCCGCGGTAGGAAATTCACCCCTCCACTTT CASSSAVGNSPLHF
. TRBJ1-2 once TRBV6-1 17 TGTGCTAGCAGTGAACACTGGCATGGGGCTTCTATCGATGGCTACACCTTC CASSEHWHGASIDGYTF
. TRBJ1-2 many TRBV11-2 15 TGTGCCAGCAGCTTAGATCGGGCCGTAAGCTATGGCTACACCTTC CASSLDRAVSYGYTF
. TRBJ1-1 many TRBV29-1 13 TGCAGCGTGATACGACAGGAGTACACTGAAGCTTTCTTT CSVIRQEYTEAFF
. TRBJ1-1 many TRBV6-5 14 TGTGCCAGCAGTTCACCGGGGATGGACACTGAAGCTTTCTTT CASSSPGMDTEAFF
TRBD2 TRBJ2-5 . TRBV5-1 15 TGCGCCAGCAGCTTGGCCGAACTAGCGGGAGAGACCCAGTACTTC CASSLAELAGETQYF
. TRBJ1-2 many TRBV6-1 14 TGTGCCAGCAGTACCCAGGGACCGCAGTATGGCTACACCTTC CASSTQGPQYGYTF
. TRBJ2-5 . TRBV7-2 14 TGTGCCAGCAGCTCCCCTAGCTTTCCAGAGACCCAGTACTTC CASSSPSFPETQYF
TRBD2 TRBJ2-7 many TRBV6-1 17 TGTGCCAGCAGTGAAAGGAGGGGCGGGAGCTTTGGGAACGAGCAGTACTTC CASSERRGGSFGNEQYF
TRBD2 TRBJ2-2 . TRBV7-3 17 TGTGCCAGCAGCTTAACCCCTAGCGGGGGGGGCACCGGGGAGCTGTTTTTT CASSLTPSGGGTGELFF
. TRBJ1-2 . TRBV28 14 TGTGCCAGCAGTCCGACCCGGGCAGGGATGATCGGCGCCTTC CASSPTRAGMIGAF
TRBD1 TRBJ1-2 many TRBV20-1 16 TGCAGTGCTAGGGTTGCCCTCCGGGACAGGGGACCAGGCTACACCTTC CSARVALRDRGPGYTF
TRBD1 TRBJ2-7 many TRBV11-2 15 TGTGCCAGCAGCTTAGGCGGGACAGGTGGGCACGAGCAGTACTTC CASSLGGTGGHEQYF
. TRBJ2-4 many TRBV6-1 18 TGTGCCAGCAGTGAGCGATTGATGGCAGGGGGGTTCAAAAACATTCAGTACTTC CASSERLMAGGFKNIQYF
TRBD1 TRBJ2-7 few TRBV6-1 14 TGTGCCAGCAGTAGAATCCAGGGGGCGTACGAGCAGTACTTC CASSRIQGAYEQYF
. TRBJ1-2 many TRBV5-4 12 TGTGCCAGCAGCTTGGAACTCAATGGCTACACCTTC CASSLELNGYTF
. TRBJ2-4 . TRBV30 12 TGTGCCTGGAGTCCTCCGGGGAACATTAAGTACTTC CAWSPPGNIKYF
. TRBJ2-7 once TRBV5-1 13 TGCGCCAGCAGTTCCGGGGACCCCCACGAGCAGTACTTC CASSSGDPHEQYF
. TRBJ2-2 . TRBV7-2 14 TGTGCCAGCAGCTTGGGGCAGACCTCCGGGGAGCTGTGTTTT CASSLGQTSGELCF
TRBD2 TRBJ2-7 many TRBV12-3/TRBV12-4 16 TGTGCCAGCAGTTTTTTAGCGGGGGCCTTCTCCTACGAGCAGTACTTC CASSFLAGAFSYEQYF
TRBD1 TRBJ2-6 . TRBV11-2 18 TGTGCCAGCAGCCCCTTACCGGGACAGGGGCCCGGGGCCAACGTCCTGACTTTC CASSPLPGQGPGANVLTF
TRBD1 TRBJ2-7 many TRBV28 15 TGTGCCAGCCGAACGAAGGGGCAGGGGGCCTACGAGCAGTACTTC CASRTKGQGAYEQYF
. TRBJ2-5 . TRBV4-1 14 TGCGCCAGCAGCCAAGACTTCGAATTCGAGACCCAGTACTTC CASSQDFEFETQYF
. TRBJ2-5 many TRBV29-1 13 TGCAGCCTTACCTCACAGTACCAAGAGACCCAGTACTTC CSLTSQYQETQYF
TRBD2 TRBJ2-7 . TRBV27 14 TGTGCCAGCAGTTCGGGACTAGCGGGATGGGAGCAGTACTTC CASSSGLAGWEQYF
TRBD1 TRBJ2-2 many TRBV6-1 13 TGTGCCAGCAACAGGGGGCACGCCGGGGAGCTGTTTTTT CASNRGHAGELFF
TRBD1 TRBJ2-5 many TRBV7-8 14 TGTGCCAGCAGCTTTCAGGGGGCGCAAGAGACCCAGTACTTC CASSFQGAQETQYF
TRBD1 TRBJ1-1 many TRBV30 13 TGTGCCTGGTCCGGGACAGGGGGGGTTGAAGCTTTCTTT CAWSGTGGVEAFF
TRBD1 TRBJ2-5 many TRBV19 16 TGTGCCAGTAGTGTAGCAAGGACAGGCCCTCAAGAGACCCAGTACTTC CASSVARTGPQETQYF
. TRBJ2-2 few TRBV12-3/TRBV12-4 16 TGTGCCAGCAGACCCAGGGGTAGGAGAGGCACCGGGGAGCTGTTTTTT CASRPRGRRGTGELFF
. TRBJ1-1 many TRBV7-6 13 TGTGCCAGCAGCTTAGTACATCGGACTGAAGCTTTCTTT CASSLVHRTEAFF
. TRBJ2-7 many TRBV6-2/TRBV6-3 13 TGTGCCACGTCTACGAGGGGTCCCTACGAGCAGTACTTC CATSTRGPYEQYF
. TRBJ2-5 many TRBV6-1 12 TGTGCCAGCAGTGTAGCTCCAGAGACCCAGTACTTC CASSVAPETQYF
TRBD1 TRBJ1-1 many TRBV7-8 16 TGTGCCAGCAGCGGTAACAGGGGCCGCATGAACACTGAAGCTTTCTTT CASSGNRGRMNTEAFF
. TRBJ1-2 . TRBV24-1 14 TGTGCCACCCGGGGCCCGTTTGACGACTATGGCTACACCTTC CATRGPFDDYGYTF
. TRBJ1-2 many TRBV14 13 TGTGCCAGCAGCCAATGGCCCATCGCCGGCTACACCTTC CASSQWPIAGYTF
. TRBJ1-1 many TRBV20-1 15 TGCAGTGCTAGAGATCTGAGACGGTTGAACACTGAAGCTTTCTTT CSARDLRRLNTEAFF
. TRBJ2-4 many TRBV6-1 13 TGTGCCAGCAGTGAAGCGGGAGTGGGCATTAAGTACTTC CASSEAGVGIKYF
. TRBJ1-3 many TRBV20-1 14 TGCAGTGCTAACTCCAGGGTGGCTGGAAACACCATATATTTT CSANSRVAGNTIYF
TRBD2 TRBJ2-5 many TRBV12-3/TRBV12-4 16 TGTGCCAGCAGTTTAGATTCGCGGGGGGGCACGGAGACCCAGTACTTC CASSLDSRGGTETQYF
TRBD1 TRBJ2-4 many TRBV11-1 18 TGTGCCAGCAGCCGAAAACCGGGACAGGGTGAAGCCAAAAACATTCAGTACTTC CASSRKPGQGEAKNIQYF